Below, one T cell receptor (beta chain) is given with its context. The same CDR3 arises from other DNA sequences in this sample as well. The germline CDR1 and CDR2 sequences are SQVTM and ANQGSEA. This CDR3 contains 12 residues. V lost 3 bases to trimming and J lost 2 bases, with 7 bases between them. These data originate in a study of CD8+ T cells in alopecia areata. Reverse transcription of extracted RNA yielded cDNA, which provided the sequencing template. Here immunoSEQ multiplex PCR was the method, and the copy in TCRdb shows in-frame clones only, minus some. The table records more than 95,000 clones, less than 70% of them present only once.

This chain joins TRBV29-1 and TRBJ1-1, with D uncertain. Sequencing was performed on CD4+ T cells sorted from blood. This receptor was identified in a human donor in good health. The CDR3 DNA reads TGCAGCGTTGATTCTAGTAACACTGAAGCTTTCTTT. Protein sequence: CSVDSSNTEAFF. Drawing the rest from reference TRBV29-1 and TRBJ1-1, the complete variable domain is SAVISQKPSRDICQRGTSLTIQCQVDSQVTMMFWYRQQPGQSLTLIATANQGSEATYESGFVIDKFPISRPNLTFSTLTVSNMSPEDSSIYLCSVDSSNTEAFFGQGTRLTVV.